Below are 14 T cell receptor beta chains sequenced from a single sample in a study of cytomegalovirus exposure and HLA in healthy donors. 13 Jbeta primers and 60 Vbeta primers were used for the PCR. Measured with immunoSEQ multiplex PCR; TCRdb has only the in-frame clones, and not every one. The sample has fewer than 250,000 clones, roughly nine tenths seen once. Sequencing was carried out using PBMCs. All receptors derive from a boy younger than 10 in good health and CMV-seronegative.

The J gene is TRBJ2-7, the V gene TRBV6-6; the match to TRBD2 covers 8 bases. The germline V gene has CDR1 MNHNY and CDR2 SVGAGI (reference sequence). This CDR3 region has 15 residues. Trimming took 8 bases from V and 4 from J; bases not matched to a gene: 13. The CDR3 loop reads CASPFIPGGRYEQYF. In DNA, the CDR3 is TGTGCCAGCCCCTTTATCCCGGGGGGGCGGTACGAGCAGTACTTC.

The V gene is TRBV15, the J gene TRBJ2-2; 7 positions match TRBD1. This CDR3 spans 15 amino acids. J gave up 6 bases and V 2 bases, and 6 bases lay outside the gene matches. The germline V gene encodes CDR1 LNHNV and CDR2 YYDKDF (reference sequence). CDR3 sequence: CATSRQKTGPGELFF. Written as DNA, the CDR3 is TGTGCCACCAGCAGACAAAAGACAGGGCCCGGGGAGCTGTTTTTT.

The V call is TRBV7-9, the J call TRBJ2-3; 7 bases map to TRBD2. Germline V CDR1 and CDR2: SEHNR, FQNEAQ (reference sequence). This CDR3 spans 15 amino acids. Losses at the gene ends were 5 bases for V and 2 bases for J; bases not matched to a gene: 7. CDR3 DNA: TGTGCCAGCAGCGTTGCAGCGGGGTCCACAGATACGCAGTATTTT. Translating gives CASSVAAGSTDTQYF. Full variable domain (remainder filled in from reference TRBV7-9 and TRBJ2-3): DTGVSQNPRHKITKRGQNVTFRCDPISEHNRLYWYRQTLGQGPEFLTYFQNEAQLEKSRLLSDRFSAERPKGSFSTLEIQRTEQGDSAMYLCASSVAAGSTDTQYFGPGTRLTVL.

This rearrangement joins TRBV6-1 to TRBJ2-3; 7 bases fit TRBD2. The junction had 8 bases not matched to a gene; V was cut back by 7 bases and J by 4 bases. CDR1 and CDR2 from the germline V gene are MNHNS and SASEGT. There are 14 residues in the CDR3. CDR3 residues: CASTGLDSSDTQYF. CDR3 DNA sequence: TGTGCCAGCACCGGACTAGATTCGTCAGATACGCAGTATTTT.

The chain recombines TRBV6-5 with TRBJ2-7; D possibly corresponds to TRBD2 (5 bases). V was clipped by 7 bases and J by 7 bases, with 20 bases between them. CDR1 is MNHEY, CDR2 SVGAGI, per germline. The CDR3 is 14 residues long. CDR3 coding DNA: TGTGCCAGCAACCCCTTTGCCGGAACGGGGGAGCAGTACTTC. It translates to CASNPFAGTGEQYF.

This clone occurred once. This chain links TRBV6-5 with TRBJ1-1; no clear D. V was cut by 2 bases and J by 5 bases, with 9 bases left in between. The CDR3 length is 13 residues. Per the germline V gene, CDR1 is MNHEY and CDR2 is SVGAGI. This CDR3 reads CASSYPSGTEAFF. CDR3 nucleotides: TGTGCCAGCAGTTACCCTAGTGGGACTGAAGCTTTCTTT.

The CDR3 coding sequence is TGTGCCAGCAGGCTAGGGGACAGCCCCACAGATACGCAGTATTTT. It encodes CASRLGDSPTDTQYF. The V call is TRBV27, the J call TRBJ2-3; 7 positions agree with TRBD1. The V gene end was trimmed by 6 bases and the J gene end by 2 bases; junction bases not matched to a gene: 8. Per germline, CDR1 MNHEY and CDR2 SMNVEV (reference sequence). There are 15 residues in the CDR3.

The V gene is TRBV27, the J gene TRBJ2-5; 12 bases are a match to TRBD1. CDR3 length: 14 residues. The germline V gene has CDR1 MNHEY and CDR2 SMNVEV (reference sequence). V trimming: 4 bases; J trimming: 7 bases; junction bases outside the gene matches: 4. The CDR3 bases are TGTGCCAGCAGTTCGGGACAGGGGGCGGTGACCCAGTACTTC. It is translated as CASSSGQGAVTQYF.

CDR3 residues: CASSFAQGRNYGYTF. CDR3 nucleotides: TGCGCCAGCAGCTTCGCTCAGGGGCGAAACTATGGCTACACCTTC. This rearrangement joins TRBV5-1 to TRBJ1-2; possible D gene TRBD1, 6 bases. There are 15 residues in the CDR3. Germline CDR1 SGHRS, CDR2 YFSETQ. V was trimmed by 2 bases and J by 2 bases, leaving 13 bases between them.

The rearrangement links TRBV4-2 to TRBJ1-2; 7 positions match TRBD1. Trimming removed 3 bases from V and 2 bases from J; junction bases left unmatched: 12. The length of the CDR3 is 17 residues. CDR1 and CDR2 (germline): LGHNA, YNFKEQ. CDR3 residues: CASSHPQGPGGNYGYTF. The CDR3 nucleotides read TGTGCCAGCAGCCACCCACAGGGGCCAGGAGGAAACTATGGCTACACCTTC.

This chain joins TRBV27 and TRBJ2-7; the match to TRBD2 covers 8 bases. V lost 2 bases and J lost 1; bases outside the gene matches: 10. The CDR3 runs to 17 residues. CDR1 and CDR2 from the germline V gene are MNHEY and SMNVEV (reference sequence). The CDR3 coding sequence is TGTGCCAGCAGTTTAAACGGTGGTAGCGGGGCATCCTACGAGCAGTACTTC. It yields the protein CASSLNGGSGASYEQYF.

The V gene is TRBV2, the J gene TRBJ2-2; TRBD2 matches at 10 bases. V trimming: 6 bases; J trimming: 1 base; junction bases outside the gene matches: 2. CDR1 and CDR2 (germline): SNHLY, FYNNEI. CDR3 length: 15 residues. The CDR3 DNA follows: TGTGCCAGCAGCAGACTAGCGGGGAACACCGGGGAGCTGTTTTTT. Its protein product is CASSRLAGNTGELFF.

This chain's CDR3 is CASSPKTGRNTEAFF. The CDR3 nucleotides are TGTGCCAGCTCACCAAAGACAGGCCGAAACACTGAAGCTTTCTTT. This chain links TRBV18 with TRBJ1-1; the D gene is possibly TRBD1 (6 bases). CDR3 size: 15 residues. Trimming stripped 2 bases from V and 2 bases from J, with 12 bases between. Germline V gives CDR1 KGHSH, CDR2 LQKENI.

This chain uses TRBV2 with TRBJ1-5; D uncertain. CDR1 SNHLY and CDR2 FYNNEI come from the germline V gene. This CDR3 is 15 amino acids long. Deletions cut 3 bases from V and 4 bases from J, with 13 bases between. In DNA, the CDR3 is TGTGCCAGCAGTGAGTACGGAGGTTCAAATCAGCCCCAGCATTTT. It yields the protein CASSEYGGSNQPQHF.